Listed here is a single TCR beta chain. It lacks a known antigen. Nothing much larger sits one base from this clone, and base qualities are not available. This sample was taken from a study of blood T cells in healthy people across ages (dated by TCRdb to the mid-2010s). Study-level background: In model experiments, template switching captured about one uniquely barcoded TCR beta cDNA molecule for every two T cells. The study measured age-related changes in TCR beta repertoire diversity using deep sequencing normalized with unique cDNA molecular identifiers. Donors were grouped into four age groups: young (average 16 years), middle-aged (about 40), aged (about 60) and long-lived (about 82). To avoid experimental bias, donors of different ages were randomly spread across the sequencing lanes. For two donors (one aged 18 to 30 and one aged 80 or older), the study analyzed two additional independent replicas of 1 million unique cDNA reads from the same blood draw.

Systemically healthy Caucasian individuals from Russia, approximately 39 in total and aged about 6 to 90 years, were included as donors. Around 10 milliliters of peripheral blood were drawn from each donor into EDTA-treated Vacutainer tubes. PBMCs were isolated by Ficoll-Paque density-gradient centrifugation, with at least 6.5 million obtained per sample. Trizol reagent was used to extract total RNA from PBMCs, with at least 5.5 micrograms per sample. The percentages of naive CD45RAhigh/CD27high T cells were determined by flow cytometry on a PBMC aliquot from every donor. Study-level results and caveats: Conclusive comparison of naive and antigen-experienced compartments was prevented by the profiling of bulk unsorted PBMCs. Observed TCR beta diversity correlated strongly with the percentage of naive T cells measured by flow cytometry. Total diversity estimates from one million sequenced T cells were considered lower bounds and underestimates. Compared with the aged group, the long-lived group had more naive CD4+ T cells, fewer expanded clones and increased TCR diversity, suggesting age selection. Donor CMV infection status was unknown, potentially confounding age-related changes in expanded clonotypes. As age increased, observed TCR beta diversity per million T cells dropped in a roughly linear way, and a significant reduction was already evident by age 40.

Receptor amplification or capture employed 5' RACE. The reads were generated on an Illumina HiSeq 2500. The second PCR ran for about 6 to 12 cycles and used a J-beta primer mix along with a sample-barcoded 5' primer. A template-switch 5' adaptor carrying 12 random nucleotides introduced a unique molecular identifier onto each TCR beta cDNA molecule. Each sample yielded at least 3 million CDR3-containing paired-end reads. The Mint cDNA synthesis kit, primed by a TRBC-specific oligonucleotide, was used to synthesize first-strand cDNA from all RNA. After uracil-DNA glycosylase treatment, a first 18-cycle PCR used universal primers M1SS and BC2_uni_R on all cDNA. Under the source paper's analysis protocol: For normalization, 1 million high-quality reads, each with a distinct molecular identifier, were randomly selected from each sample. Instead of being binned into consensus sequences, reads with shared molecular identifiers were discarded. MiTCR, set to a Q25 quality threshold and the strictest error-elimination algorithm, was used for CDR3 identification, clonotype clustering and error correction. A nonparametric unseen species model with Euler transformation was used to estimate lower-bound total TCR beta diversity. The raw public data were reprocessed by TCRdb itself: fastp quality trimming at Q25, MiXCR clonotype calling, in-frame beta chains only. Identical CDR3 proteins give one entry, which carries the most common genes and DNA. The V and J calls and clone size come from TCRdb's table, not from the authors' own analysis. This sample lists about 1,500,000 distinct CDR3 sequences; around two fifths were detected once. The top ten hold roughly 7.7% of the sample.

V and J are truncated by 4 bases and 0 bases respectively, leaving an intervening sequence of 13 bases. The CDR3 holds 15 amino acids from the cysteine to the phenylalanine. The DNA shown is the 45-base CDR3, in frame from base 1. CDR1 SEHNR and CDR2 FQNEAQ were looked up in the germline V gene (reference sequence). The V gene is TRBV7-9 and the J gene is TRBJ2-7; the D gene is possibly TRBD1, with 6 bases matching. Sequenced material: blood. The clonotype was recovered from a woman aged 18-29 years in good health. The DNA sequence is TGTGCCAGCAGCTCAGACAGGACCCTCTCCTACGAGCAGTACTTC. This encodes CASSSDRTLSYEQYF.